This passage covers 8 T cell receptor beta chains from one sample sequenced in a study of blood T cell repertoires in COVID-19. Produced via immunoSEQ multiplex PCR; TCRdb's table is partial and in-frame only. The sample has around 400,000 clones; 90% to 95% are singletons. Sequenced input: PBMCs or T cells enriched from blood (not recorded which). These receptors all come from a middle-aged woman who had been exposed to COVID-19.

The rearrangement links TRBV5-1 to TRBJ1-1; D ambiguous. CDR3 length equals 13 residues. V lost 1 base and J lost 5, with 9 bases in between. Germline CDR1 reads SGHRS; CDR2 reads YFSETQ. The CDR3 nucleotides are TGCGCCAGCAGCTTGTCTGGGAGGACTGAAGCTTTCTTT. Translated: CASSLSGRTEAFF. The full variable domain, in which reference TRBV5-1 and TRBJ1-1 provide the parts outside the CDR3, is KAGVTQTPRYLIKTRGQQVTLSCSPISGHRSVSWYQQTPGQGLQFLFEYFSETQRNKGNFPGRFSGRQFSNSRSEMNVSTLELGDSALYLCASSLSGRTEAFFGQGTRLTVV.

This chain links TRBV15 with TRBJ2-1, with D tentatively TRBD2 (6 bases). Germline values: CDR1 LNHNV, CDR2 YYDKDF (reference sequence). Trimming took off 0 bases at V and 5 bases at J, with 11 bases between the two ends. The CDR3 is 15 amino acids. The CDR3 here is CATSRERGNNNEQFF. CDR3 sequence (DNA): TGTGCCACCAGCAGAGAGCGGGGAAATAACAATGAGCAGTTCTTC.

This clone was detected a few times. The chain combines TRBV2 with TRBJ1-6; 8 bases are shared with TRBD1. V was pared by 7 bases and J by 3 bases, with 5 bases of the junction left unmatched. CDR1 is SNHLY, CDR2 FYNNEI, per germline. CDR3 size: 15 residues. CDR3 sequence: CASTLTGDYNSPLHF. Written as DNA, the CDR3 is TGTGCCAGCACTTTGACAGGGGACTATAATTCACCCCTCCACTTT.

This chain links TRBV11-2 with TRBJ1-1, with no clear D. The CDR3 covers 14 residues. V lost 2 bases and J 4 bases, leaving 11 bases between the germline ends. Germline V gene data show CDR1 as SGHAT and CDR2 as FQNNGV. The CDR3 reads CASSLRLTGTEAFF. DNA of the CDR3: TGTGCCAGCAGCTTACGTCTCACGGGCACTGAAGCTTTCTTT.

The V call is TRBV28, the J call TRBJ1-2; 11 bases match TRBD1. The CDR3 is 15 residues long. Per the germline V gene, CDR1 is MDHEN and CDR2 is SYDVKM. Trimming removed 5 bases from V and 3 bases from J; junction bases left unmatched: 5. The CDR3 DNA sequence: TGTGCCAGCAGTGGGACAGGGGGAGACTACTATGGCTACACCTTC. Protein product: CASSGTGGDYYGYTF.

The genes are TRBV7-9 and TRBJ1-1, with a weak D call TRBD1 (6 bases). This CDR3 comprises 12 residues. The germline V gene has CDR1 SEHNR and CDR2 FQNEAQ (reference sequence). Trimming removed 11 bases from V and 0 bases from J, with 10 bases in between. For the CDR3, the DNA is TGTGCCGTCGGACAGTTGAACACTGAAGCTTTCTTT. Translating it yields CAVGQLNTEAFF.

V gene TRBV11-3 combines with J gene TRBJ1-4; 7 bases are a match to TRBD1. The junction had 8 bases not matched to a gene; V was cut back by 5 bases and J by 5 bases. The CDR3 totals 15 residues. CDR1 is SGHNT and CDR2 is YENEEA in the germline V gene. CDR3 residues: CASSKGRDRNEKLFF. CDR3 nucleotide sequence: TGTGCCAGCAGCAAGGGCCGGGACAGAAATGAAAAACTGTTTTTT.

CDR3 bases: TGTGCCAGCAGGGAGAGCTCTGGAAACACCATATATTTT. Its protein product is CASRESSGNTIYF. The chain uses TRBV2 and TRBJ1-3, with no clear D. Between the trimmed V and J ends, which lost 6 bases and 0 bases, there was a span of 6 bases. This CDR3 has 13 residues. CDR1 and CDR2 from the germline V gene are SNHLY and FYNNEI.